These T cell receptor beta chains were read from a single sample in a study of T-cell memory formation after mild COVID-19. In TCRdb, the 5' RACE reads were re-called with MiXCR into one record per CDR3 protein. The repertoire holds around 500,000 distinct CDR3 sequences, with roughly 18% as singletons. The sequencing sample was made of PBMCs or a T cell subset sorted from them (not recorded which). These TCRs come from an adult woman who had mild COVID-19 (a few samples of this study predate the infection). Cell type and time point are not known. Each CDR3 is given with its conserved first and last residue. The order of the fields is J gene, V gene, clone size, D gene, CDR3 DNA, CDR3 protein. A D gene is named only where the DNA matches it firmly. Part of the rows lack a size; the others show once, few, many or a class for expanded clones.

>TRBJ1-6|TRBV6-5|-|TRBD1
TGTGCCAGCAGTTACTCTATACAGGGGAAGGGGTCACCCCTCCACTTT
CASSYSIQGKGSPLHF
>TRBJ2-7|TRBV2|few|-
TGTGCCAGCAGGGCAGGGGACTCCTACGAGCAGTACTTC
CASRAGDSYEQYF
>TRBJ2-7|TRBV15|few|-
TGTGCCACCAGCAGAGCTACCGAGCCTTACTACGAGCAGTACTTC
CATSRATEPYYEQYF
>TRBJ2-1|TRBV12-3/TRBV12-4|few|TRBD2
TGTGCCAGCAGTTTACGGACTAGCGGGAGGAATGAGCAGTTCTTC
CASSLRTSGRNEQFF
>TRBJ2-3|TRBV20-1|-|TRBD2
TGCAGTGCTAGAGATAGGCGACTAGCGGGGGGGTCGGAGGATACGCAGTATTTT
CSARDRRLAGGSEDTQYF
>TRBJ2-3|TRBV6-5|-|-
TGTGCCAGCGGGTTGGGGGGAGTGACAGATACGCAGTATTTT
CASGLGGVTDTQYF
>TRBJ1-4|TRBV20-1|-|-
TGCAGTGCTACCATTCTCAGGGAACTGTTTTTT
CSATILRELFF
>TRBJ2-4|TRBV6-2/TRBV6-3|-|-
TGTGCCAGCAGCCTAGCAGAAAACATTCAGTACTTC
CASSLAENIQYF
>TRBJ1-6|TRBV6-5|once|-
TGTGCCAGCAGTTACGAGTCCGGCGGTAACCTCCACTTT
CASSYESGGNLHF
>TRBJ1-5|TRBV20-1|-|-
TGCAGTGCTAGGGGGCTGAATAGCAATCAGCCCCAGCATTTT
CSARGLNSNQPQHF
>TRBJ1-1|TRBV5-1|-|TRBD1
TGCGCCAGCAGCTTGGGGACAGGCGGGGGCACTGAAGCTTTCTTT
CASSLGTGGGTEAFF
>TRBJ2-2|TRBV25-1|few|-
TGTGCCAGCAGTGAATTAGCCGGCCGTAACACCGGGGAGCTGTTTTTT
CASSELAGRNTGELFF
>TRBJ1-4|TRBV4-1|-|TRBD1
TGCGCCAGCAGCCAGTACAGGGGAGATGAAAAACTGTTTTTT
CASSQYRGDEKLFF
>TRBJ2-3|TRBV12-3/TRBV12-4|-|TRBD1
TGTGCCAGCAGTTTAGAGCAGGGGGCCCCAACAGATACGCAGTATTTT
CASSLEQGAPTDTQYF
>TRBJ1-4|TRBV29-1|-|TRBD1
TGCAGCGTTGAAGTTGGTGGAGGGGGCGAAAAACTGTTTTTT
CSVEVGGGGEKLFF
>TRBJ2-3|TRBV29-1|many|-
TGCAGCGGTATCGGAGCTACAGATACGCAGTATTTT
CSGIGATDTQYF
>TRBJ2-5|TRBV29-1|few|-
TGCAGCGTTGGTCGGACATTCCAAGAGACCCAGTACTTC
CSVGRTFQETQYF
>TRBJ1-1|TRBV18|-|-
TGTGCCAGCTCACCAGTAGGGGACACTGAAGCTTTCTTT
CASSPVGDTEAFF
>TRBJ1-1|TRBV19|-|-
TGTGCCAGTACTGTCGCGGGAAACACTGAAGCTTTCTTT
CASTVAGNTEAFF
>TRBJ2-7|TRBV20-1|many|TRBD1
TGCAGTGCCCTACACTTCCTGAGGACCGGGACAGGTACCTACGAGCAGTACTTC
CSALHFLRTGTGTYEQYF
>TRBJ1-1|TRBV12-3/TRBV12-4|many|-
TGTGCCAGCAGTGAGGGGGGGAACACTGAAGCTTTCTTT
CASSEGGNTEAFF
>TRBJ1-5|TRBV12-3/TRBV12-4|-|-
TGTGCCAGCAGTTACTTGGCGGGGGGCGGAGGTCAGCCCCAGCATTTT
CASSYLAGGGGQPQHF
>TRBJ2-1|TRBV7-9|few|TRBD2
TGTGCCAGCAGCTTCCTAGCGGGGGGGTTCAATGAGCAGTTCTTC
CASSFLAGGFNEQFF
>TRBJ2-7|TRBV5-1|few|TRBD1
TGCGCCAGCAGCCTCCGGGACAGGGTTTCGGACGAGCAGTACTTC
CASSLRDRVSDEQYF
>TRBJ1-5|TRBV7-6|-|-
TGTGCCAGCAGCGGGGGGACAAGGGTTAATCAGCCCCAGCATTTT
CASSGGTRVNQPQHF
>TRBJ2-1|TRBV2|few|-
TGTGCCAGCGAAGAATACAATGAGCAGTTCTTC
CASEEYNEQFF
>TRBJ2-5|TRBV20-1|few|-
TGCAGTGCTAGAGTGCCAAAAGAGACCCAGTACTTC
CSARVPKETQYF
>TRBJ2-1|TRBV20-1|-|-
TGCAGTGCTGGGACGAAATCCTACAATGAGCAGTTCTTC
CSAGTKSYNEQFF
>TRBJ2-7|TRBV7-2|many|-
TGTGCCAGCAGCTTAGTCCTCTACGAGCAGTACTTC
CASSLVLYEQYF
>TRBJ1-1|TRBV30|-|TRBD1
TGTGCCTGGAGGAGACAGGGCATGGGGACTGAAGCTTTCTTT
CAWRRQGMGTEAFF
>TRBJ1-2|TRBV7-2|-|-
TGTGCCAGCAGCCCCCGGCGTGACGCGGGCTACACCTTC
CASSPRRDAGYTF
>TRBJ2-2|TRBV7-6|-|TRBD1
TGTGCCAGCAACACTCCGGGACAGGGAAACGGGGAGCTGTTTTTT
CASNTPGQGNGELFF
>TRBJ2-3|TRBV7-9|many|-
TGTGCCAGCAGCTTGAGCGGCCGCACAGATACGCAGTATTTT
CASSLSGRTDTQYF
>TRBJ2-5|TRBV11-2|-|-
TGTGCCAGCAGCCCCCCCGGACTTGCGGGTTACCAAGAGACCCAGTACTTC
CASSPPGLAGYQETQYF
>TRBJ1-2|TRBV11-2|few|-
TGTGCCAGCAGCTTAGATCCCCAGGGGAGGTATGGCTACACCTTC
CASSLDPQGRYGYTF
>TRBJ1-1|TRBV20-1|few|-
TGCAGTGCCCCGAAGGGCGGCAGGGTAACTGAAGCTTTCTTT
CSAPKGGRVTEAFF
>TRBJ1-1|TRBV5-1|few|-
TGCGCCAGCAGCCTCCCTGAAGGGCAATGGCCTGAAGCTTTCTTT
CASSLPEGQWPEAFF
>TRBJ1-3|TRBV25-1|-|-
TGTGCCAGCAGTGACCCGACCCGGTCAGGAAACACCATATATTTT
CASSDPTRSGNTIYF
>TRBJ2-3|TRBV24-1|few|-
TGTGCCACCAGTAAATTTGAAGCGGGAGATACGCAGTATTTT
CATSKFEAGDTQYF
>TRBJ2-3|TRBV2|few|TRBD2
TGTGCCAGCAGTGAGCTAGCGGCTAGCACAGATACGCAGTATTTT
CASSELAASTDTQYF
>TRBJ2-7|TRBV5-4|-|-
TGTGCCAGCAGCCATTCGGAACAGGACTCCTACGAGCAGTACTTC
CASSHSEQDSYEQYF
>TRBJ1-1|TRBV27|few|TRBD1
TGTGCCAGCAGTTCCTGGACAGGGGGAAGGACTGAAGCTTTCTTT
CASSSWTGGRTEAFF
>TRBJ1-1|TRBV7-2|-|-
TGTGCCAGCAGCTCCCTATATAAGACGGGGAACACTGAAGCTTTCTTT
CASSSLYKTGNTEAFF
>TRBJ2-1|TRBV2|-|-
TGTGCCAGCACCATGGAGGATGGGCGGAAGAGGTTCTTC
CASTMEDGRKRFF
>TRBJ2-1|TRBV5-1|-|-
TGCGCCAGCTCCGACGTCCGGGACAAGCGCTACAATGAGCAGTTCTTC
CASSDVRDKRYNEQFF
>TRBJ2-7|TRBV30|-|TRBD2
TGTGCCTGGAGTGCCTCATGGACTAGCGGGAGTGTCTACGAGCAGTACTTC
CAWSASWTSGSVYEQYF
>TRBJ1-1|TRBV29-1|-|-
TGCAGCGTTGACCCAGGGTTAGAAGCTTTCTTT
CSVDPGLEAFF
>TRBJ1-6|TRBV7-2|-|-
TGTGCCAGCAGAACAGGATTTCCCAATTCACCCCTCCACTTT
CASRTGFPNSPLHF
>TRBJ1-1|TRBV7-9|-|TRBD1
TGTGCCAGCAGCTTACGGCAGGGGGCGATGAACACTGAAGCTTTCTTT
CASSLRQGAMNTEAFF
>TRBJ1-6|TRBV23-1|-|-
TGCGCCAGCAGTCAATCGGAGGGGAGAACCTATAATTCACCCCTCCACTTT
CASSQSEGRTYNSPLHF
>TRBJ2-5|TRBV29-1|few|-
TGCAGCGTTGAAGAAGCGAACCAAGAGACCCAGTACTTC
CSVEEANQETQYF
>TRBJ2-3|TRBV9|-|-
TGTGCCAGCAGCGCAGAGGTCGGGTTATACACAGATACGCAGTATTTT
CASSAEVGLYTDTQYF
>TRBJ1-1|TRBV7-6|-|-
TGTGCCAGCAGCTTAGTCGGGGGGAATTCGAACACTGAAGCTTTCTTT
CASSLVGGNSNTEAFF
>TRBJ2-3|TRBV7-6|many|TRBD2
TGTGCCAGCAGCTTAGAGGGCGGGAGAGGGAGCACAGATACGCAGTATTTT
CASSLEGGRGSTDTQYF
>TRBJ1-4|TRBV12-3/TRBV12-4|few|-
TGTGCCAGCACCCCCGGGTGGGGGCGCGGGGAAAAACTGTTTTTT
CASTPGWGRGEKLFF
>TRBJ2-7|TRBV6-5|-|-
TGTGCCAGCAGTCGTGACGCCGGGGTTTCCTACGAGCAGTACTTC
CASSRDAGVSYEQYF
>TRBJ2-7|TRBV12-3/TRBV12-4|few|-
TGTGCCAGCAGTTCAGGGGAGGGTGTCTACGAGCAGTACTTC
CASSSGEGVYEQYF
>TRBJ2-7|TRBV6-5|-|TRBD2
TGTGCCAGCAGCCGACTAGCGATAGGGGATTACGAGCAGTACTTC
CASSRLAIGDYEQYF